Each of the 12 T cell receptor beta chains below was sequenced from the same sample in a study of T cell responses to AZD1222 COVID-19 vaccine. Using immunoSEQ multiplex PCR, the repertoire was profiled, and TCRdb retains in-frame clones only, with some absent. The sample gives about 150,000 clones, roughly nine tenths of which show up once; more than 3% is in the top ten. Sequences were derived from peripheral blood, sampled 28 days after the second AZD1222 dose. These receptors were taken from an adult who received the AZD1222 COVID-19 vaccine.

The rearrangement joins TRBV6-4 to TRBJ2-1; D is ambiguous. Trimming shortened V by 0 bases and J by 0 bases, and 6 bases separated the two germline ends. There are 15 residues in the CDR3. Germline V gives CDR1 MRHNA, CDR2 SNTAGT. The CDR3 DNA follows: TGTGCCAGCAGTGACTCCTGGGGCTCCTACAATGAGCAGTTCTTC. This gives the protein CASSDSWGSYNEQFF.

The V call is TRBV5-1, the J call TRBJ2-7; the match to TRBD2 covers 10 bases. The V segment lost 0 bases and the J segment 2 bases; nucleotides outside the gene matches: 2. The CDR3 covers 15 residues. Germline V gives CDR1 SGHRS, CDR2 YFSETQ. The CDR3 here is CASSLGSGGTYEQYF. CDR3 bases: TGCGCCAGCAGCTTGGGTAGCGGGGGGACCTACGAGCAGTACTTC.

The V gene is TRBV2, the J gene TRBJ1-2; D is perhaps TRBD1 (5 bases). CDR3 length: 13 residues. V was shortened by 6 bases and J by 4 bases, with 12 bases between the two germline ends. Germline V CDR1 and CDR2: SNHLY, FYNNEI. The CDR3 spells CASSGGRSYGYTF. CDR3 DNA: TGTGCCAGCAGCGGGGGACGGTCCTATGGCTACACCTTC.

This chain uses TRBV6-1 with TRBJ2-3; TRBD1 matches 7 bases. Germline-derived CDR1 and CDR2 are MNHNS and SASEGT. The trim removed 3 bases at V and 4 bases at J, leaving 4 bases unmatched. This CDR3 has 14 residues. The CDR3 coding sequence is TGTGCCAGCAGTGACGGTACAGGGGCAGATACGCAGTATTTT. Amino acids: CASSDGTGADTQYF.

This clone was seen more than once but under ten times. The rearrangement links TRBV4-1 to TRBJ2-7; D is ambiguous. Looked up from germline, CDR1 is MGHRA and CDR2 is YSYEKL. Trimming cost V 4 bases and J 0 bases, with 10 bases left between them. The CDR3 is 14 residues long. CDR3 coding DNA: TGCGCCAGCAGCCCGCAGATCCACTCCTACGAGCAGTACTTC. Its protein is CASSPQIHSYEQYF.

V gene TRBV7-9 combines with J gene TRBJ1-4; D remains ambiguous. This CDR3 is built from 14 residues. With 5 bases removed from V and 5 bases from J, the gap between germline ends came to 12 bases. Per germline, CDR1 SEHNR and CDR2 FQNEAQ (reference sequence). CDR3 DNA sequence: TGTGCCAGCAGCACAAGAAGACGGAATGAAAAACTGTTTTTT. It specifies CASSTRRRNEKLFF. The full variable domain, its missing parts supplied by reference TRBV7-9 and TRBJ1-4, is DTGVSQNPRHKITKRGQNVTFRCDPISEHNRLYWYRQTLGQGPEFLTYFQNEAQLEKSRLLSDRFSAERPKGSFSTLEIQRTEQGDSAMYLCASSTRRRNEKLFFGSGTQLSVL.

This clone was observed once. The chain links TRBV7-2 to TRBJ2-2; 9 bases agree with TRBD1. The J segment lost 0 bases and the V segment lost 5 bases, leaving 1 base of the junction unmatched. This CDR3 is built from 15 residues. Germline lookup yields CDR1 SGHTA and CDR2 FQGNSA. The CDR3 DNA reads as TGTGCCAGCAGCCGGACAGGGGCGAACACCGGGGAGCTGTTTTTT. Translation: CASSRTGANTGELFF.

The chain couples TRBV4-1 to TRBJ2-5; maybe TRBD2 (5 bases). Germline CDR1 and CDR2: MGHRA and YSYEKL. Trimming removed 0 bases at V and 0 bases at J, with 8 bases between. The CDR3 consists of 15 residues. CDR3 sequence reads: CASSQDTGNQETQYF. CDR3 nucleotide sequence: TGCGCCAGCAGCCAAGATACGGGGAACCAAGAGACCCAGTACTTC.

This clone was picked up one time. Here the CDR3 DNA reads TGTGCCAGTATGTCGTCAGGGGACGAGCAGTACTTC. Translating it yields CASMSSGDEQYF. The V call is TRBV19, the J call TRBJ2-7; TRBD1 might be the D (6 bases). V lost 7 bases, J lost 5 bases, and 12 bases lay in between. Per germline, CDR1 LNHDA and CDR2 SQIVND (reference sequence). This CDR3 comprises 12 residues.

V gene TRBV18 combines with J gene TRBJ1-2, with D perhaps TRBD1 (5 bases). This CDR3 spans 13 amino acids. With 4 bases removed from V and 12 bases from J, the gap between germline ends came to 18 bases. CDR1 and CDR2 (germline): KGHSH, LQKENI. The CDR3 DNA reads TGTGCCAGCTCACTTCCGGGACTGACTGATGACACCTTC. Amino acids: CASSLPGLTDDTF.

As concerns this clone: Relative to the germline gene, one junction end is altered; a read error may explain this. The V gene is TRBV7-7, the J gene TRBJ2-1, with 14 bases identical to TRBD2. Germline CDR1 is SSHAT and CDR2 is FNYEAQ (reference sequence). CDR3 length: 15 amino acids. The CDR3 DNA reads as TGTGCTAGCAGCCGACTAGCGGGAGGGGTGGATGAGCAGTTCTTC. It translates to CASSRLAGGVDEQFF.

This clone was seen only once. The chain is built from TRBV11-2 and TRBJ2-2; D is unclear. Germline V lookup: CDR1 SGHAT, CDR2 FQNNGV. The ends were cut back, 3 bases at V and 4 bases at J, with 18 bases in the middle. CDR3 size: 17 residues. In nucleotides, the CDR3 is TGTGCCAGCAGCTTCCCTCTGGGCAGGACCTTCACCGGGGAGCTGTTTTTT. Translation gives CASSFPLGRTFTGELFF.